One sample yielded the 29 T cell receptor beta chains listed below, sequenced in a study of T-cell memory formation after mild COVID-19. TCRdb re-called the 5' RACE reads through MiXCR, storing one row per CDR3 protein. The sample includes about 320,000 distinct CDR3 sequences, more than 13% of them seen just once. Sequenced: PBMCs or a T cell subset sorted from them (not recorded which). Receptors originate from a man aged 18 to 30 who had mild COVID-19 (a few samples of this study predate the infection). Cell type and time point are not known.

The chain has TRBV6-6 and TRBJ2-1; the D is unclear. Looked up from germline, CDR1 is MNHNY and CDR2 is SVGAGI (reference sequence). The CDR3 runs to 14 residues. Trimming left V 5 bases short and J 6 bases short, with 14 bases between. CDR3 coding DNA: TGTGCCAGCAGTCCAAGGACGAGAATCAATGAGCAGTTCTTC. Translation gives CASSPRTRINEQFF.

J is TRBJ2-7 and V is TRBV20-1; possibly TRBD2 for D (5 bases). V lost 0 bases and J lost 2, with 11 bases in between. The CDR3 contains 14 residues. Germline CDR1 reads DFQATT; CDR2 reads SNEGSKA (reference sequence). The CDR3 bases are TGCAGTGCTAGAGATCAAAGGACTCCCTACGAGCAGTACGTC. Protein product: CSARDQRTPYEQYV.

This clonotype was found a few times. This rearrangement joins TRBV5-6 to TRBJ2-2, with a tentative D call TRBD2 (5 bases). This CDR3 region has 16 residues. The V gene's germline CDR1 is SGHDT and CDR2 YYEEEE. With 0 bases removed from V and 5 bases from J, the gap between germline ends came to 14 bases. The CDR3 DNA reads as TGTGCCAGCAGCTTGGAGCGGTCCCGTAGGACCGGGGAGCTGTTTTTT. It specifies CASSLERSRRTGELFF.

CDR3 nucleotides: TGTGCCAGCAGCCGTAGCGGGGGGCCTCCCTCGATGGATGAGCAGTTCTTC. This encodes CASSRSGGPPSMDEQFF. V gene TRBV7-6 combines with J gene TRBJ2-1, with TRBD2 identical over 10 bases. Per germline, CDR1 SGHVS and CDR2 FNYEAQ. CDR3 size: 17 residues. Trimming took 5 bases from V and 8 from J; bases not matched to a gene: 15.

The chain is built from TRBV20-1 and TRBJ2-3, with D unresolved. Trimming left V 0 bases short and J 6 bases short, with 7 bases between. The CDR3 has 12 amino acids. Germline-derived CDR1 and CDR2 are DFQATT and SNEGSKA (reference sequence). The CDR3 region has the DNA TGCAGTGCTAGAGACCCTTGGGATACGCAGTATTTT. Its translation: CSARDPWDTQYF.

This chain connects TRBV18 to TRBJ1-2; perhaps TRBD1 as D (5 bases). This CDR3 has 13 residues. The germline V and J ends were trimmed by 3 bases and 4 bases, with 9 bases remaining between them. Germline values: CDR1 KGHSH, CDR2 LQKENI. The CDR3 loop is CASSPRDGYGYTF. CDR3 DNA: TGTGCCAGCTCACCCCGGGACGGCTATGGCTACACCTTC.

This clonotype was observed a few times. V gene TRBV20-1 combines with J gene TRBJ2-1; no firm D call. V was trimmed by 4 bases and J by 0 bases, leaving 10 bases between them. CDR1 and CDR2 from the germline V gene are DFQATT and SNEGSKA (reference sequence). This CDR3 region has 14 residues. The CDR3 spells CSAKWRHSYNEQFF. CDR3 coding DNA: TGCAGTGCTAAGTGGCGGCACTCCTACAATGAGCAGTTCTTC.

The chain employs TRBV18 and TRBJ1-2; TRBD1 agrees at 9 bases. The CDR3 runs to 15 residues. Germline CDR1 and CDR2: KGHSH and LQKENI. V shed 5 bases, J shed 5 bases, and the junction held 9 bases outside the gene matches. The CDR3 loop is CASSDSRDRVYGYTF. CDR3 bases: TGTGCCAGCTCAGATTCCCGGGACAGGGTTTATGGCTACACCTTC.

The chain links TRBV7-8 to TRBJ2-1, with TRBD2 as a possible D gene (6 bases). Germline V gene lookup returns CDR1 SGHVS and CDR2 FQNEAQ. V shed 4 bases and J shed 7 bases, with 23 bases lying between them. This CDR3 has 17 residues. CDR3 sequence reads: CASSYESSVFALNEQFF. As DNA, the CDR3 is TGTGCCAGCAGCTACGAATCTAGCGTCTTCGCCCTTAATGAGCAGTTCTTC.

This clonotype has only a few counts. This chain links TRBV7-9 with TRBJ1-1; D is unclear. The germline V and J ends were trimmed by 5 bases and 8 bases, with 18 bases remaining between them. This CDR3 comprises 14 residues. Germline loops: CDR1 SEHNR, CDR2 FQNEAQ (reference sequence). The DNA for the CDR3 is TGTGCCAGCAGCCTCGCCGGACTGAAGCCAGAAGCTTTCTTT. Protein: CASSLAGLKPEAFF. The whole variable domain, remainder taken from reference TRBV7-9 and TRBJ1-1, is DTGVSQNPRHKITKRGQNVTFRCDPISEHNRLYWYRQTLGQGPEFLTYFQNEAQLEKSRLLSDRFSAERPKGSFSTLEIQRTEQGDSAMYLCASSLAGLKPEAFFGQGTRLTVV.

This clonotype has just a few counts. This rearrangement joins TRBV11-2 to TRBJ1-1; tentative D call: TRBD1 (5 bases). The CDR3 length is 15 residues. Germline assignment: CDR1 SGHAT and CDR2 FQNNGV. V was cut by 5 bases and J by 4 bases, with 17 bases left in between. The CDR3, as DNA: TGTGCCAGCAGCCCCCCGACTGGGGGTGGCACTGAAGCTTTCTTT. Translation: CASSPPTGGGTEAFF.

The chain links TRBV12-3 or TRBV12-4 to TRBJ1-2, with 7 bases fitting TRBD1. The CDR3 runs 15 residues. The trim removed 10 bases at V and 3 bases at J, leaving 14 bases unmatched. The CDR3 loop reads CAILMERDSDYGYTF. CDR3 DNA: TGTGCCATCTTGATGGAGCGGGACAGCGACTATGGCTACACCTTC.

This clonotype was seen many times. The CDR3 spells CASSYSALGLVNEQFF. DNA for the CDR3: TGTGCCAGCAGTTACTCGGCATTGGGACTAGTAAATGAGCAGTTCTTC. This chain links TRBV6-2 or TRBV6-3 with TRBJ2-1; TRBD2 matches 8 bases. V dropped 0 bases and J dropped 7; count of bases not matched to a gene: 8. Germline V gene lookup returns CDR1 MNHEY and CDR2 SVGEGT. The CDR3 is made up of 16 amino acids.

A few counts support this clonotype. The chain has TRBV27 and TRBJ2-7; maybe TRBD2 (7 bases). The CDR3 consists of 15 residues. Per the germline V gene, CDR1 is MNHEY and CDR2 is SMNVEV (reference sequence). Trimming cost V 6 bases and J 0 bases, with 15 bases left between them. CDR3 amino acids: CASRLAGASSYEQYV. For the CDR3, the DNA is TGTGCCAGCAGGCTTGCGGGGGCGAGCTCCTACGAGCAGTACGTC.

This clonotype was found a few times. The chain joins TRBV7-8 to TRBJ1-2; D perhaps matches TRBD1 (5 bases). The germline gives CDR1 SGHVS, CDR2 FQNEAQ. The CDR3 has 14 amino acids. V was shortened by 5 bases and J by 8 bases, with 18 bases between the two germline ends. CDR3 protein: CASSTSAGRLGYTF. The CDR3 DNA reads as TGTGCCAGCAGCACGTCAGCAGGGCGCTTGGGCTACACCTTC.

The chain links TRBV12-5 to TRBJ2-5; no definite D call. Germline CDR1 is LGHNT and CDR2 is FRNRAP. The CDR3 consists of 10 residues. Trimming took 3 bases from V and 5 from J, leaving 1 base between them. The CDR3 loop reads CASGFETQYF. CDR3 coding DNA: TGTGCTAGTGGTTTTGAGACCCAGTACTTC. Filled out from reference TRBV12-5 and TRBJ2-5, the complete variable domain reads DARVTQTPRHKVTEMGQEVTMRCQPILGHNTVFWYRQTMMQGLELLAYFRNRAPLDDSGMPKDRFSAEMPDATLATLKIQPSEPRDSAVYFCASGFETQYFGPGTRLLVL.

This clonotype was seen repeatedly, ten times or more. This rearrangement joins TRBV15 to TRBJ2-3, with D perhaps matching TRBD1 or TRBD2 (5 bases each). This CDR3 has 16 amino acids. V was clipped by 5 bases and J by 2 bases, with 17 bases between them. Germline CDR1 reads LNHNV; CDR2 reads YYDKDF (reference sequence). The CDR3 loop is CATSGPWGSTTDTQYF. CDR3 nucleotide sequence: TGTGCCACCAGCGGCCCCTGGGGGTCAACCACAGATACGCAGTATTTT.

The table lists this clonotype with many counts. The chain employs TRBV7-2 and TRBJ2-5, with no clear D. V lost 5 bases and J lost 9, with 16 bases in between. The length of the CDR3 is 13 residues. Germline V gives CDR1 SGHTA, CDR2 FQGNSA. In nucleotides, the CDR3 is TGTGCCAGCAGCCCGACTGGGCGCGTGGCCCAGTACTTC. It encodes CASSPTGRVAQYF.

The sample holds many counts of this clonotype. The chain couples TRBV20-1 to TRBJ2-1, with no clear D. This CDR3 region has 16 residues. Germline V CDR1 and CDR2: DFQATT, SNEGSKA (reference sequence). V was trimmed by 1 base and J by 3 bases, leaving 16 bases between them. Here the CDR3 reads CSARGHGQSYYNEQFF. The DNA for the CDR3 is TGCAGTGCTAGAGGCCACGGCCAGTCATACTACAATGAGCAGTTCTTC.

This clonotype was counted a few times. The chain has TRBV4-2 and TRBJ2-2; D is possibly TRBD1 (5 bases). The V end lost 0 bases, the J end lost 0 bases, and 11 bases lay between the germline ends. The CDR3 sequence is 17 residues long. CDR1 is LGHNA, CDR2 YNFKEQ, per germline. DNA for the CDR3: TGTGCCAGCAGCCAAGAACTCCAGGGCGCGAACACCGGGGAGCTGTTTTTT. This codes for CASSQELQGANTGELFF.

CDR3 sequence: CASSILAGVIYNEQFF. The CDR3 nucleotides read TGTGCCAGTAGTATCCTAGCGGGGGTCATTTACAATGAGCAGTTCTTC. The chain is built from TRBV19 and TRBJ2-1, with TRBD2 matching over 10 bases. V lost 3 bases to trimming and J lost 4 bases; unmatched junction nucleotides: 6. The CDR3 sequence is 16 residues long. Germline CDR1 reads LNHDA; CDR2 reads SQIVND (reference sequence).

This sequence joins TRBV5-4 and TRBJ2-5; no firm D call. V was shortened by 2 bases and J by 4 bases, with 6 bases between the two germline ends. CDR1 is SGHNT, CDR2 YYREEE, per germline (reference sequence). The length of the CDR3 is 12 residues. The CDR3 reads CASSLDTETQYF. The CDR3 bases are TGTGCCAGCAGCTTAGATACAGAGACCCAGTACTTC.

This chain uses TRBV28 with TRBJ2-3, with 14 bases aligning to TRBD2. With 6 bases clipped from V and 2 bases from J, the junction kept 4 bases outside the gene matches. Germline V CDR1 and CDR2: MDHEN, SYDVKM. The CDR3 covers 16 residues. CDR3 DNA: TGTGCCAGCAGAAGACTAGCGGGGGGGGTCACAGATACGCAGTATTTT. This gives the protein CASRRLAGGVTDTQYF.

In this sample, this clonotype turned up a few times. The V gene is TRBV6-6, the J gene TRBJ1-3; no firm D call. V shed 2 bases and J shed 0 bases, with 8 bases lying between them. Germline CDR1 is MNHNY and CDR2 is SVGAGI (reference sequence). The CDR3 contains 15 residues. Here the CDR3 DNA reads TGTGCCAGCAGTTACGTAGCGTACTCTGGAAACACCATATATTTT. This gives the protein CASSYVAYSGNTIYF.

The gene calls are TRBV10-3 and TRBJ2-3; D is undetermined. This CDR3 spans 11 amino acids. Per germline, CDR1 ENHRY and CDR2 SYGVKD. Trimming took off 10 bases at V and 6 bases at J, with 11 bases between the two ends. The CDR3 sequence: CATTYRDTQYF. CDR3 coding DNA: TGTGCCACTACTTACCGGGATACGCAGTATTTT.

This clonotype was seen more than once but under ten times. CDR3 nucleotide sequence: TGCGCCAGCAGCCTTACACAGTATAATGAAAAACTGTTTTTT. Amino acid sequence: CASSLTQYNEKLFF. V usage is TRBV5-1 and J usage is TRBJ1-4; D is uncertain. The CDR3 has 14 residues. Germline assignment: CDR1 SGHRS and CDR2 YFSETQ. V was clipped by 4 bases and J by 4 bases, with 11 bases between them. The full variable domain, its missing parts supplied by reference TRBV5-1 and TRBJ1-4, is KAGVTQTPRYLIKTRGQQVTLSCSPISGHRSVSWYQQTPGQGLQFLFEYFSETQRNKGNFPGRFSGRQFSNSRSEMNVSTLELGDSALYLCASSLTQYNEKLFFGSGTQLSVL.

This clonotype came up a few times. V usage is TRBV15 and J usage is TRBJ2-1; TRBD1 aligns across 9 bases. Trimming at V came to 8 bases and at J to 9 bases, leaving 5 bases not matched to a gene. In germline, CDR1 is LNHNV, CDR2 YYDKDF (reference sequence). The CDR3 consists of 12 residues. The CDR3 is CATATGGSEQFF. The CDR3 DNA reads as TGTGCCACCGCGACAGGGGGGTCTGAGCAGTTCTTC. Full variable domain (outside the CDR3, taken from reference TRBV15 and TRBJ2-1): DAMVIQNPRYQVTQFGKPVTLSCSQTLNHNVMYWYQQKSSQAPKLLFHYYDKDFNNEADTPDNFQSRRPNTSFCFLDIRSPGLGDTAMYLCATATGGSEQFFGPGTRLTVL.

This clonotype was counted only a few times. The rearrangement uses TRBV7-9 and TRBJ1-2; 7 bases line up with TRBD1. With V trimmed by 3 bases and J by 8 bases, 6 bases remained unmatched. From germline, CDR1 is SEHNR and CDR2 FQNEAQ (reference sequence). This CDR3 has 13 residues. CDR3 DNA sequence: TGTGCCAGCAGCTTTTCTACAGGGGAGGGCTACACCTTC. Translated: CASSFSTGEGYTF.

This clonotype was seen at least ten times. This chain joins TRBV15 and TRBJ1-1, with D maybe TRBD1 (6 bases). Trimming took 8 bases from V and 4 from J, leaving 14 bases between them. Germline-derived CDR1 and CDR2 are LNHNV and YYDKDF (reference sequence). This CDR3 is 13 amino acids long. CDR3 nucleotides: TGTGCCACCGGACAGCGCCGGGGCACTGAAGCTTTCTTT. Amino acid sequence: CATGQRRGTEAFF.